A selection of T cell receptor beta chains follows, all from one sample in a study of siplizumab effects on memory and regulatory T cells. Using immunoSEQ multiplex PCR, the repertoire was profiled, and TCRdb retains in-frame clones only, with some absent. This sample carries about 56,000 clones, about 98% of them seen once, and the ten largest clones take approximately 1.1%. Material for sequencing was naive CD8+ T cells sorted from blood. Source of these receptors: a human donor in good health. CDR3s include the opening cysteine and the closing phenylalanine or tryptophan. Each record gives: V gene, J gene, CDR3 protein.

TRBV5-1	TRBJ2-7	CASSTTDSYEQYF
TRBV9	TRBJ2-1	CASSAAFHEQFF
TRBV27	TRBJ1-2	CASSWTGQNYGYTF
TRBV4-1	TRBJ2-5	CASSQESSVPSETQYF
TRBV5-8	TRBJ1-1	CASSAERDLGVTEAFF
TRBV13	TRBJ2-5	CASSSGTPKETQYF
TRBV4-1	TRBJ2-5	CASSQGGGTQYF
TRBV4-1	TRBJ2-1	CASSQEVIGSYNEQFF
TRBV12-5	TRBJ2-7	CASGLVRGSWGKQYF
TRBV27	TRBJ1-1	CASSHPGTGGTEAFF
TRBV13	TRBJ1-3	CASSEQDEYSGNTIYF
TRBV9	TRBJ2-7	CASSGIPAYEQYF
TRBV25-1	TRBJ1-1	CASSEWGAEAFF
TRBV5-1	TRBJ2-1	CASSPFGQEYNEQFF
TRBV6-6	TRBJ2-3	CASSYLTSPDTQYF
TRBV5-1	TRBJ2-2	CASSLERDVTGELFF